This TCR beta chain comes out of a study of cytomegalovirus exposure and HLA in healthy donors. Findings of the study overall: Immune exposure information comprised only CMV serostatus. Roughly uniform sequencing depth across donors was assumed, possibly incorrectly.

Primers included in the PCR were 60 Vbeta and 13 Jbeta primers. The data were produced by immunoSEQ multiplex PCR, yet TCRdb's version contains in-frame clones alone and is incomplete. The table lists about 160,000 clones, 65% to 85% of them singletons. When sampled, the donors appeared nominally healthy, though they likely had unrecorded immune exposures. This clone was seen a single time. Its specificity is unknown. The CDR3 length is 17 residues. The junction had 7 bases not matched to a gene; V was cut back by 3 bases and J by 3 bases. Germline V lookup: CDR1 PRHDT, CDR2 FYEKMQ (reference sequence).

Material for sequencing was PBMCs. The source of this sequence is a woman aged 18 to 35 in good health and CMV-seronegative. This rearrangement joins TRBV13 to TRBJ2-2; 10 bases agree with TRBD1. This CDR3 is CASSLGTGVVHTGELFF. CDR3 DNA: TGTGCCAGCAGCTTGGGGACAGGGGTCGTACACACCGGGGAGCTGTTTTTT.